One and the same sample provided the 22 T cell receptor beta chains below, sequenced in a study of metastatic and nonmetastatic thyroid tumors. Thyroid surgery was preceded by no treatment in any patient. TCRdb reprocessed the PCR reads using MiXCR. The data contain some 4,200 clones, around a third of them singletons. Sequencing input: adjacent normal tissue. The origin of the receptors is a female donor with papillary thyroid cancer or a benign thyroid nodule (not recorded which). Some clones in this sample may be carry-over from other donors' samples.

The genes are TRBV30 and TRBJ2-1; D gene unclear. The V end was cut by 5 bases, the J end by 6 bases, with 11 bases between. Per the germline V gene, CDR1 is GTSNPN and CDR2 is SVGIG (reference sequence). The CDR3 loop spans 12 amino acids. CDR3 sequence reads: CAWLWKVNEQFF. CDR3 coding DNA: TGTGCCTGGCTCTGGAAAGTCAATGAGCAGTTCTTC.

The rearrangement joins TRBV15 to TRBJ1-1; 8 bases are shared with TRBD1. Losses at the gene ends were 2 bases for V and 10 bases for J; bases not matched to a gene: 15. The CDR3 has 16 residues. Germline CDR1 reads LNHNV; CDR2 reads YYDKDF (reference sequence). The CDR3 region has the DNA TGTGCCACCAGCAGACAACGGACAGGGTTGAATTCGGGAGCTTTCTTT. Translation gives CATSRQRTGLNSGAFF.

Only a few counts were recorded for this clone. This CDR3 is CASTTGDNTGELFF. The CDR3 DNA reads as TGTGCCAGCACGACAGGGGATAACACCGGGGAGCTGTTTTTT. J is TRBJ2-2 and V is TRBV6-1; 8 bases are a match to TRBD1. Germline lookup yields CDR1 MNHNS and CDR2 SASEGT. V shed 7 bases, J shed 2 bases, and the junction held 3 bases outside the gene matches. The CDR3 covers 14 residues.

This rearrangement joins TRBV28 to TRBJ1-2, with D possibly matching TRBD1 (6 bases). Between the trimmed V and J ends, which lost 6 bases and 4 bases, there was a span of 18 bases. This CDR3 has 15 amino acids. Germline V CDR1 and CDR2: MDHEN, SYDVKM. CDR3 amino acids: CASSRTGSLVYGYTF. For the CDR3, the DNA is TGTGCCAGCAGCCGAACAGGGAGCCTTGTCTATGGCTACACCTTC.

This clone was counted a few times. The V call is TRBV6-5, the J call TRBJ2-1, with 12 bases lining up with TRBD2. Trimming at V came to 5 bases and at J to 2 bases, leaving 7 bases not matched to a gene. Germline lookup yields CDR1 MNHEY and CDR2 SVGAGI. This CDR3 spans 17 amino acids. This chain's CDR3 is CASSTGTSGPAYNEQFF. CDR3 nucleotides: TGTGCCAGCAGTACCGGGACTAGCGGGCCCGCCTACAATGAGCAGTTCTTC.

This clone was seen a handful of times. The chain recombines TRBV12-3 or TRBV12-4 with TRBJ1-2; TRBD1 agrees at 9 bases. V shed 5 bases, J shed 5 bases, and the junction held 3 bases outside the gene matches. The CDR3 sequence is 13 residues long. The CDR3 sequence is CASSAGTGYGYTF. The CDR3, as DNA: TGTGCCAGCAGTGCCGGGACAGGGTATGGCTACACCTTC.

This clone has only a few counts. The chain recombines TRBV5-6 with TRBJ2-7, with 7 nucleotides matching TRBD2. The CDR3 is made up of 16 amino acids. V gave up 3 bases and J gave up 0 bases; unmatched junction bases: 9. Germline lookup yields CDR1 SGHDT and CDR2 YYEEEE. CDR3 DNA sequence: TGTGCCAGCAGCTGGGGGGGAGCGGTGAGCTCCTACGAGCAGTACTTC. Its translation is CASSWGGAVSSYEQYF.

The chain has TRBV12-3 or TRBV12-4 and TRBJ2-1; possible D gene TRBD2, 5 bases. The length of the CDR3 is 14 residues. V was pared by 3 bases and J by 5 bases, with 11 bases between. The CDR3 DNA is TGTGCCAGCAGTTTCTGGACTGGGGACAATGAGCAGTTCTTC. Amino acid sequence: CASSFWTGDNEQFF.

The V call is TRBV27, the J call TRBJ2-2, with 11 bases aligning to TRBD2. The germline V gene has CDR1 MNHEY and CDR2 SMNVEV (reference sequence). The CDR3 contains 19 residues. The ends lost 4 bases at V and 3 bases at J; junction bases unmatched: 13. CDR3 region: CASSSIGTSGFEDTGELFF. The CDR3 DNA sequence: TGTGCCAGCAGTTCTATTGGGACTAGCGGATTCGAGGACACCGGGGAGCTGTTTTTT.

Relative to its sample, this clone is large. The V and J genes are TRBV28 and TRBJ1-2; D might be TRBD1 (5 bases). Germline values: CDR1 MDHEN, CDR2 SYDVKM. Trimming took 0 bases from V and 7 from J, leaving 12 bases between them. The CDR3 is made up of 14 amino acids. CDR3 in amino acids: CASSLWGGGGGYTF. CDR3 sequence (DNA): TGTGCCAGCAGTTTATGGGGGGGGGGGGGTGGCTACACCTTC.

This clone was recorded a few times. The chain recombines TRBV5-1 with TRBJ2-7; D perhaps matches TRBD1 (6 bases). The germline V gene has CDR1 SGHRS and CDR2 YFSETQ. CDR3 length equals 13 residues. The V end lost 1 base, the J end lost 5 bases, and 10 bases lay between the germline ends. DNA of the CDR3: TGCGCCAGCAGCTTGACCTACAGGGACGAGCAGTACTTC. It yields the protein CASSLTYRDEQYF. The full variable domain, completed using reference TRBV5-1 and TRBJ2-7, is KAGVTQTPRYLIKTRGQQVTLSCSPISGHRSVSWYQQTPGQGLQFLFEYFSETQRNKGNFPGRFSGRQFSNSRSEMNVSTLELGDSALYLCASSLTYRDEQYFGPGTRLTVT.

In nucleotides, the CDR3 is TGCGCCAGCAGCTTGGGGCGGCGCACAGATACGCAGTATTTT. It codes for CASSLGRRTDTQYF. The chain has TRBV5-1 and TRBJ2-3; D remains unclear. V lost 0 bases and J lost 1, with 6 bases in between. CDR1 is SGHRS and CDR2 is YFSETQ in the germline V gene. The CDR3 consists of 14 residues.

The chain couples TRBV20-1 to TRBJ1-1; TRBD1 aligns across 7 bases. The CDR3 runs to 14 residues. The germline gives CDR1 DFQATT, CDR2 SNEGSKA (reference sequence). V lost 3 bases to trimming and J lost 0 bases; unmatched junction nucleotides: 4. CDR3 DNA: TGCAGTGCTAGGAAAACAGGGGTGAACACTGAAGCTTTCTTT. Its protein product is CSARKTGVNTEAFF.

The chain carries TRBV25-1 and TRBJ2-2; D remains ambiguous. Germline V CDR1 and CDR2: MGHDK, SYGVNS. V dropped 8 bases and J dropped 3 bases, with 16 bases sitting between them. CDR3 length equals 15 residues. The CDR3 DNA reads as TGTGCCAGCGGTGGAAATCAATGGTACACCGGGGAGCTGTTTTTT. The encoded protein is CASGGNQWYTGELFF.

The table lists this clone with a few counts. V and J are TRBV24-1 and TRBJ2-3; D not certain. The CDR3 extends over 15 amino acids. V lost 3 bases, J lost 0 bases, and 9 bases lay in between. Per the germline V gene, CDR1 is KGHDR and CDR2 is SFDVKD. CDR3 amino acids: CATSDSLFSTDTQYF. The CDR3 DNA reads as TGTGCCACCAGTGATAGCCTCTTTAGCACAGATACGCAGTATTTT.

In this sample, this clone turned up a few times. CDR3 loop: CASYGTGGQNTEAFF. The CDR3 DNA sequence: TGTGCCAGCTATGGGACAGGGGGCCAAAACACTGAAGCTTTCTTT. The V gene is TRBV2, the J gene TRBJ1-1; TRBD1 agrees at 12 bases. Germline CDR1 SNHLY, CDR2 FYNNEI. CDR3 length: 15 amino acids. With V trimmed by 8 bases and J by 2 bases, 6 bases remained unmatched. Looking up the rest from reference TRBV2 and TRBJ1-1 gives the full variable domain: EPEVTQTPSHQVTQMGQEVILRCVPISNHLYFYWYRQILGQKVEFLVSFYNNEISEKSEIFDDQFSVERPDGSNFTLKIRSTKLEDSAMYFCASYGTGGQNTEAFFGQGTRLTVV.

The chain combines TRBV12-3 or TRBV12-4 with TRBJ2-7, with D perhaps matching TRBD1 (6 bases). This CDR3 contains 12 residues. V dropped 5 bases and J dropped 13 bases, with 18 bases sitting between them. The CDR3 sequence: CASSPTGGHRYF. In nucleotides, the CDR3 is TGTGCCAGCAGTCCGACAGGCGGACACAGATACTTC.

This chain uses TRBV20-1 with TRBJ2-6, with D uncertain. The V gene's germline CDR1 is DFQATT and CDR2 SNEGSKA (reference sequence). V lost 0 bases, J lost 1 base, and 7 bases lay in between. CDR3 length: 15 residues. CDR3 protein: CSARDSGSGANVLTF. The CDR3 DNA reads TGCAGTGCTAGAGATTCCGGTTCTGGGGCCAACGTCCTGACTTTC.

The chain is built from TRBV6-1 and TRBJ2-7; 10 bases line up with TRBD2. The CDR3 runs 13 residues. The J segment lost 2 bases and the V segment lost 8 bases, leaving 3 bases of the junction unmatched. Looked up from germline, CDR1 is MNHNS and CDR2 is SASEGT. The DNA of the CDR3 is TGTGCCAGCGGGCTAGCGGGAGCCTACGAGCAGTACTTC. Its protein is CASGLAGAYEQYF.

In its sample, this clone was seen a few times. The DNA for the CDR3 is TGTGCCAGCAGTTCGACGGGACAGCACGCCTACGAGCAGTACTTC. Its protein product is CASSSTGQHAYEQYF. The rearrangement uses TRBV6-1 and TRBJ2-7, with 7 nucleotides matching TRBD1. The germline CDR1 and CDR2 sequences are MNHNS and SASEGT. The CDR3 runs to 15 residues. The ends lost 5 bases at V and 2 bases at J; junction bases unmatched: 9.

The V gene is TRBV5-1, the J gene TRBJ2-7; TRBD1 or TRBD2 may be the D gene (6 bases each). In germline, CDR1 is SGHRS, CDR2 YFSETQ. The CDR3 is made up of 15 amino acids. The V end lost 7 bases, the J end lost 0 bases, and 17 bases lay between the germline ends. The CDR3 here is CASAPPGALSYEQYF. In nucleotides, the CDR3 is TGCGCCAGCGCCCCGCCGGGGGCCCTCTCCTACGAGCAGTACTTC. Full variable domain (rest looked up from reference TRBV5-1 and TRBJ2-7): KAGVTQTPRYLIKTRGQQVTLSCSPISGHRSVSWYQQTPGQGLQFLFEYFSETQRNKGNFPGRFSGRQFSNSRSEMNVSTLELGDSALYLCASAPPGALSYEQYFGPGTRLTVT.

The gene calls are TRBV7-3 and TRBJ2-3; 8 bases are a match to TRBD2. This CDR3 contains 18 residues. CDR1 and CDR2 from the germline V gene are SGHTA and FQGTGA. V gave up 0 bases and J gave up 1 base; unmatched junction bases: 9. This CDR3 reads CASSLTGSGGGRTDTQYF. CDR3 bases: TGTGCCAGCAGCTTAACGGGGAGTGGCGGGGGGCGCACAGATACGCAGTATTTT.